This TCR beta chain was sequenced for a study of T cells expressing NK-cell markers. Whole-study context: The authors derived TCR beta repertoires from sorted CD3+CD56+NKG2C+, CD3+CD56+NKG2C- and CD3+CD56-NKG2C+ T cells. Sequencing covered eight donors, seven HCMV-seropositive and one seronegative. Study-level points and caveats: About 1.0-7.5% of CD8+ T cells in 6 or 7 donors belonged to dominant NKG2C+ clonotypes.

CDR3 size: 15 residues. Per the germline V gene, CDR1 is SGHTA and CDR2 is FQGTGA. Details on this clonotype: The target antigen is unknown.

The TCR beta cDNA came from 5'RACE template switching with UMIs. TCRdb re-called the 5' RACE reads and catalogs CDR3 proteins one per entry, DNA excluded. Its table records hundreds of thousands of distinct CDR3 sequences. This clonotype originated in a woman aged 18 to 69 in good health. V usage is TRBV7-3 and J usage is TRBJ2-1. Sequencing used blood T cells: a sorted CD56 or NKG2C T cell subset, CD4+ or CD8+ T cells, or bulk PBMC T cells (not recorded which). The CDR3 spells CASSTTASSYNEQFF.